These 14 T cell receptor beta chains were all obtained from the same sample, sequenced in a study of human thymus T cells. Profiled with immunoSEQ multiplex PCR; TCRdb holds only in-frame clones, not every one. The sample comprises about 78,000 clones, roughly 96% of which are singletons, and 0.031% rests with the top ten. The thymus was resected at corrective cardiac surgery. Sequencing was performed on thymus tissue. These receptors were taken from a boy under two years old with a congenital heart defect but otherwise immunologically healthy.

The chain has TRBV29-1 and TRBJ1-1, with D possibly being TRBD1 (6 bases). Germline-derived CDR1 and CDR2 are SQVTM and ANQGSEA. Trimming took off 7 bases at V and 5 bases at J, with 23 bases between the two ends. The CDR3 is made up of 15 amino acids. The CDR3, as DNA: TGCAGCGGGTCAATTTCTCACAGGGAGGGTACTGAAGCTTTCTTT. Amino acids: CSGSISHREGTEAFF.

The chain recombines TRBV7-9 with TRBJ2-3; TRBD2 matches 8 bases. Germline loops: CDR1 SEHNR, CDR2 FQNEAQ (reference sequence). There are 18 residues in the CDR3. V lost 4 bases and J lost 3; bases outside the gene matches: 15. CDR3 in amino acids: CASSCRREREPHTDTQYF. Written as DNA, the CDR3 is TGTGCCAGCAGCTGCCGGAGGGAGCGGGAGCCCCATACAGATACGCAGTATTTT.

This clone has just a few counts. V gene TRBV10-1 combines with J gene TRBJ1-2; 7 bases are shared with TRBD1. J was trimmed by 0 bases and V by 2 bases; bases with no gene match: 3. Looked up from germline, CDR1 is WNHNN and CDR2 is SYGVQD (reference sequence). The CDR3 spans 15 residues. Written as DNA, the CDR3 is TGCGCCAGCAGTGAGACAGGGGATCCTAACTATGGCTACACCTTC. Its protein product is CASSETGDPNYGYTF.

The chain is built from TRBV28 and TRBJ2-2; perhaps D is TRBD1 or TRBD2 (5 bases each). Germline lookup yields CDR1 MDHEN and CDR2 SYDVKM. The CDR3 is 14 amino acids. Trimming shortened V by 9 bases and J by 9 bases, and 20 bases separated the two germline ends. The chain's CDR3 is CARGDESWDRELFF. The CDR3 nucleotides read TGTGCCAGGGGTGACGAGAGTTGGGACCGGGAGCTGTTTTTT.

V usage is TRBV15 and J usage is TRBJ2-7; TRBD2 matches 10 bases. With 6 bases clipped from V and 3 bases from J, the junction kept 17 bases outside the gene matches. The CDR3 is 18 residues long. In germline, CDR1 is LNHNV, CDR2 YYDKDF (reference sequence). The chain's CDR3 is CATSDGLAASTFLYEQYF. CDR3 nucleotides: TGTGCCACCAGTGACGGACTAGCGGCCTCCACATTTCTCTACGAGCAGTACTTC.

V and J are TRBV29-1 and TRBJ2-7, with 8 positions matching TRBD1. Germline V gene sequence: CDR1 SQVTM, CDR2 ANQGSEA. Unmatched junction bases numbered 3, after V lost 5 bases and J lost 6 bases. The CDR3 length is 11 residues. CDR3: CSVPTGGEQYF. CDR3 DNA sequence: TGCAGCGTTCCTACAGGGGGCGAGCAGTACTTC.

The chain carries TRBV5-1 and TRBJ2-5, with D maybe TRBD1 (7 bases). Germline V gene data show CDR1 as SGHRS and CDR2 as YFSETQ. V was clipped by 2 bases and J by 4 bases, with 27 bases between them. This CDR3 is 19 amino acids long. The CDR3 region is CASSFSDRAGLYCAETQYF. The DNA for the CDR3 is TGCGCCAGCAGCTTTTCCGACAGGGCGGGACTTTACTGTGCAGAGACCCAGTACTTC.

The chain links TRBV2 to TRBJ1-5, with D maybe TRBD1 (6 bases). The CDR3 covers 12 residues. Germline lookup yields CDR1 SNHLY and CDR2 FYNNEI. The V end lost 4 bases, the J end lost 11 bases, and 12 bases lay between the germline ends. The CDR3 sequence is CASSATRQAQHF. Here the CDR3 DNA reads TGTGCCAGCAGTGCCACCCGACAGGCCCAGCATTTT.

The genes are TRBV6-1 and TRBJ1-1; D gene ambiguous. The germline CDR1 and CDR2 sequences are MNHNS and SASEGT. This CDR3 region has 16 residues. V lost 3 bases to trimming and J lost 0 bases, with 14 bases between them. Here the CDR3 DNA reads TGTGCCAGCAGTGACTTCGGACGGCCGATGAACACTGAAGCTTTCTTT. This sequence encodes CASSDFGRPMNTEAFF.

This chain connects TRBV11-3 to TRBJ2-1, with 14 bases matching TRBD2. J lost 5 bases, V lost 0 bases, and 6 bases had no gene match. The CDR3 has 18 residues. Germline V gene data show CDR1 as SGHNT and CDR2 as YENEEA. CDR3 region: CASSLDLRTSGRNNEQFF. In DNA, the CDR3 is TGTGCCAGCAGCTTAGATCTCAGGACTAGCGGGAGGAACAATGAGCAGTTCTTC.

The chain recombines TRBV7-9 with TRBJ1-3; D is ambiguous. Germline assignment: CDR1 SEHNR and CDR2 FQNEAQ (reference sequence). The CDR3 is 18 amino acids. The V end was cut by 4 bases, the J end by 0 bases, with 19 bases between. The chain's CDR3 is CASSSGWKGGLSGNTIYF. The CDR3 DNA reads as TGTGCCAGCAGCTCGGGGTGGAAGGGCGGCCTCTCTGGAAACACCATATATTTT. Looking up the rest from reference TRBV7-9 and TRBJ1-3 gives the full variable domain: DTGVSQNPRHKITKRGQNVTFRCDPISEHNRLYWYRQTLGQGPEFLTYFQNEAQLEKSRLLSDRFSAERPKGSFSTLEIQRTEQGDSAMYLCASSSGWKGGLSGNTIYFGEGSWLTVV.

A single count supports this clone. The chain joins TRBV30 to TRBJ1-3; D gene unclear. CDR1 and CDR2 (germline): GTSNPN, SVGIG (reference sequence). The CDR3 extends over 16 amino acids. Between the trimmed V and J ends, which lost 0 bases and 1 base, there was a span of 13 bases. The CDR3 loop reads CAWSVPTSRSGNTIYF. For the CDR3, the DNA is TGTGCCTGGAGTGTACCCACCAGTCGTTCTGGAAACACCATATATTTT. The whole variable domain, remainder taken from reference TRBV30 and TRBJ1-3, is SQTIHQWPATLVQPVGSPLSLECTVEGTSNPNLYWYRQAAGRGLQLLFYSVGIGQISSEVPQNLSASRPQDRQFILSSKKLLLSDSGFYLCAWSVPTSRSGNTIYFGEGSWLTVV.

This chain uses TRBV7-9 with TRBJ2-5; TRBD2 aligns across 12 bases. Germline trimming cut 5 bases from V and 1 base from J; bases unmatched to any gene: 8. The CDR3 has 17 amino acids. CDR1 is SEHNR and CDR2 is FQNEAQ in the germline V gene (reference sequence). The CDR3 sequence is CASSPTSGGEPQETQYF. The CDR3 DNA reads as TGTGCCAGCAGCCCGACTAGCGGGGGTGAACCCCAAGAGACCCAGTACTTC.

V is TRBV30 and J is TRBJ1-2; a weak D match, TRBD1 (6 bases). Trimming cost V 3 bases and J 6 bases, with 14 bases left between them. The CDR3 totals 13 residues. Germline lookup yields CDR1 GTSNPN and CDR2 SVGIG (reference sequence). This CDR3 is CAWSEGVHDGYTF. The DNA for the CDR3 is TGTGCCTGGAGCGAGGGGGTGCATGATGGCTACACCTTC.